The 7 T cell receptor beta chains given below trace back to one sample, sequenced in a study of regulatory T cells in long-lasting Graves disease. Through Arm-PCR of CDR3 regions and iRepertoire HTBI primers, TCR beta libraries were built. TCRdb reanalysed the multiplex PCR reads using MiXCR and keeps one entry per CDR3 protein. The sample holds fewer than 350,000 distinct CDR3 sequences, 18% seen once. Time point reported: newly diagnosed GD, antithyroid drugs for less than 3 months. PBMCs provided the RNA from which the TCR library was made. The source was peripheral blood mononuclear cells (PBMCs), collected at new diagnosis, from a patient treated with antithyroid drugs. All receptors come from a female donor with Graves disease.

CDR3 DNA: TGTGCCAGCAGTCCCCCCCGGGGTAGCGAGTCCTACGAGCAGTACTTC. The encoded protein is CASSPPRGSESYEQYF. This chain connects TRBV6-1 to TRBJ2-7; a possible D gene is TRBD2 (5 bases). With 5 bases removed from V and 1 base from J, the gap between germline ends came to 18 bases. Germline CDR1 MNHNS, CDR2 SASEGT. The CDR3 spans 16 residues.

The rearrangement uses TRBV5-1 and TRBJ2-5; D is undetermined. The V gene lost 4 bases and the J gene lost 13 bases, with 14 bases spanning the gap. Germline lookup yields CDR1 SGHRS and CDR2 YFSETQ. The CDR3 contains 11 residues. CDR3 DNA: TGCGCCAGCAGCGTTCTCCGCCGGAGGTACTTC. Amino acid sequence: CASSVLRRRYF. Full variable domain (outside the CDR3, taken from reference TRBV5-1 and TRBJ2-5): KAGVTQTPRYLIKTRGQQVTLSCSPISGHRSVSWYQQTPGQGLQFLFEYFSETQRNKGNFPGRFSGRQFSNSRSEMNVSTLELGDSALYLCASSVLRRRYFGPGTRLLVL.

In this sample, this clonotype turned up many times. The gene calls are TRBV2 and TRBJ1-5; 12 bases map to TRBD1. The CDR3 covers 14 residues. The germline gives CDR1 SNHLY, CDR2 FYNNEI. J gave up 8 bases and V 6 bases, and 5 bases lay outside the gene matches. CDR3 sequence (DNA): TGTGCCAGCAGACCCGGGACAGGGGGCGAGCCCCAGCATTTT. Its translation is CASRPGTGGEPQHF.

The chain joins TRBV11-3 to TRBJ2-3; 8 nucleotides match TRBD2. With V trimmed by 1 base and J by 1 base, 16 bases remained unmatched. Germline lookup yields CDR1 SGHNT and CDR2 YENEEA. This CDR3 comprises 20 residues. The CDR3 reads CASSLALAGGKRYRTDTQYF. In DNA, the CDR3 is TGTGCCAGCAGCTTAGCCTTGGCGGGAGGCAAGAGATACCGCACAGATACGCAGTATTTT.

This CDR3 is CAISGGTSGRETQYF. CDR3 nucleotides: TGTGCCATCAGTGGGGGGACTAGCGGGAGGGAGACCCAGTACTTC. The chain has TRBV10-3 and TRBJ2-5; 15 bases agree with TRBD2. The germline gives CDR1 ENHRY, CDR2 SYGVKD. The CDR3 is 15 residues long. Trimming took 4 bases from V and 5 from J; bases not matched to a gene: 2.

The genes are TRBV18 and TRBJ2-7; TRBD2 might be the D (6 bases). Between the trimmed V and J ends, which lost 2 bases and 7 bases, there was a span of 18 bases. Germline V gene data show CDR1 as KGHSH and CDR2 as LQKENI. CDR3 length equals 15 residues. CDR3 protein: CASSPDARELSEQYF. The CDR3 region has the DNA TGTGCCAGCTCACCAGATGCGCGGGAACTTAGTGAGCAGTACTTC.

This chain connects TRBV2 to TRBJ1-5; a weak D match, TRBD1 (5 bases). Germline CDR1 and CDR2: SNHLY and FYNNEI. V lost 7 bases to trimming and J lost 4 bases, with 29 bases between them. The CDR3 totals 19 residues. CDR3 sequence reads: CASTPSGQGSVGRNQPQHF. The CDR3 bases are TGTGCCAGCACTCCGTCAGGGCAGGGAAGTGTTGGGCGGAATCAGCCCCAGCATTTT.